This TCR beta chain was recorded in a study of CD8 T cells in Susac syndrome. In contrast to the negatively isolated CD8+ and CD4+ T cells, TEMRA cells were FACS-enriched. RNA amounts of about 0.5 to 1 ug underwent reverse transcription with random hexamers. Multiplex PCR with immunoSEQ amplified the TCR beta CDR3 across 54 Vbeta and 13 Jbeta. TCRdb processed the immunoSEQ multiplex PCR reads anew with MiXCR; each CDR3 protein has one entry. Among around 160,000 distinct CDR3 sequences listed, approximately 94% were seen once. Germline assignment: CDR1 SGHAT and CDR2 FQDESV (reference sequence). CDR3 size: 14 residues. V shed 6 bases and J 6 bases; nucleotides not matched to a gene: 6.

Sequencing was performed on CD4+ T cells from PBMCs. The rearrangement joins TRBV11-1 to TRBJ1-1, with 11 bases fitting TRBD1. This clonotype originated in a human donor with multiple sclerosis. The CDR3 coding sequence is TGTGCCAGCAGGGACAGGGGGCGAGAGGCTGAAGCTTTCTTT. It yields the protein CASRDRGREAEAFF.